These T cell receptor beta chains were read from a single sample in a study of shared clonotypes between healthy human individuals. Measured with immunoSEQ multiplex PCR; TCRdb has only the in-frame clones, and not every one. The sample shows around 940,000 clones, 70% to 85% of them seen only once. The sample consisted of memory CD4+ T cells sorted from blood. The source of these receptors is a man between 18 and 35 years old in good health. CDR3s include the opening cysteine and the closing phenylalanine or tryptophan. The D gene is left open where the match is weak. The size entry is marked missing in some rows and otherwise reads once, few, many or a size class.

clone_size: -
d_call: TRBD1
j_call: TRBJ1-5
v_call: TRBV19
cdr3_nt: TGTGCCAGTAGTATAGTGGGACAGGGCATCAATTTACAGCCCCAGCATTTT
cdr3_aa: CASSIVGQGINLQPQHF

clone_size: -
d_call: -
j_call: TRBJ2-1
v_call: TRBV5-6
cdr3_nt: TGTGCCAGCAGCCAAACCCCGGGACTTGGGAACAATGAGCAGTTCTTC
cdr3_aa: CASSQTPGLGNNEQFF

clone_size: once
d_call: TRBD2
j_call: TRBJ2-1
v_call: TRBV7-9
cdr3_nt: TGTGCCAGCAGCTTTAGCGGGAGGGCTTCCTACAATGAGCAGTTCTTC
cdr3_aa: CASSFSGRASYNEQFF

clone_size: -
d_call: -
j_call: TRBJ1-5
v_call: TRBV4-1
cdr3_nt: TGCGCCAGCAGCTGGGAATCGGGGGTCAATCAGCCCCAGCATTTT
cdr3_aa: CASSWESGVNQPQHF

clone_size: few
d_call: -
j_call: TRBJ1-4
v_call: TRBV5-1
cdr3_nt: TGCGCCAGCAGCCCGGGGAGTGCAACTAATGAAAAACTGTTTTTT
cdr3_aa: CASSPGSATNEKLFF

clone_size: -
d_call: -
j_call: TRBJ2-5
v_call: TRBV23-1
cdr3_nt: TGCGCCGCCAGAACCCCTCCGGAGCGGACCTCCCAAGAGACCCAGTACTTC
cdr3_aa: CAARTPPERTSQETQYF

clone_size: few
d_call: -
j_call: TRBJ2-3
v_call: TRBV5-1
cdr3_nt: TGCGCCAGCAACGACGGTGGCACAGATACGCAGTATTTT
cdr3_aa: CASNDGGTDTQYF

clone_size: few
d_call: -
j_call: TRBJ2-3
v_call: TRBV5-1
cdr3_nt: TGCGCCAGCAGCCCGGGGGCAATGAGCGGGGTCACAGATACGCAGTATTTT
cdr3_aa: CASSPGAMSGVTDTQYF

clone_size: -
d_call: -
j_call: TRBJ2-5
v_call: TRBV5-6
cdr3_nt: TGTGCCAGCAGCTTGCAGGGATCCCAAGAGACCCAGTACTTC
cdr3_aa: CASSLQGSQETQYF

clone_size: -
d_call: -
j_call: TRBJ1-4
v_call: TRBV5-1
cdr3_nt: TGCGCCAGCAGCTTTGGGTCAAGCGGGGAAAAACTGTTTTTT
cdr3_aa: CASSFGSSGEKLFF

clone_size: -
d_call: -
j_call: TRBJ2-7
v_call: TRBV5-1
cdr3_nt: TGCGCCAGCAGCTTTTCGCAGAATACCTACGAGCAGTACTTC
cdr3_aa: CASSFSQNTYEQYF

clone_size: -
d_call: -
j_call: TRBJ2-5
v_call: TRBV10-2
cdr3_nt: TGCGCCAGCAAGGACCACATCCAAGAGACCCAGTACTTC
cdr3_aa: CASKDHIQETQYF

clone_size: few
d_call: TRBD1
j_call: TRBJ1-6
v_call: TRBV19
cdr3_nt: TGTGCCAGTAGCCTGGGACAGATTAATTCACCCCTCCACTTT
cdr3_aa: CASSLGQINSPLHF

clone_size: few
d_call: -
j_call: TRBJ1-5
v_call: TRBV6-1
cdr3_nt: TGTGCCAGCAGCGTAAATCAGCCCCAGCATTTT
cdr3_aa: CASSVNQPQHF

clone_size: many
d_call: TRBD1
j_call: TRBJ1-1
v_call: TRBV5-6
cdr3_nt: TGTGCCAGCAGCCCTCGGACAGGGGGCGCGGGGACTGAAGCTTTCTTT
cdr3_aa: CASSPRTGGAGTEAFF

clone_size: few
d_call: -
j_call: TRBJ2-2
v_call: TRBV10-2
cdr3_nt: TGCGCCAGCACAGGGGCAGGAAGAACCGGGGAGCTGTTTTTT
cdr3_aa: CASTGAGRTGELFF

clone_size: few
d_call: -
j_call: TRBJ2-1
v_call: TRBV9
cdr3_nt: TGTGCCAGCAGCGCCACAGGGAGCTCCTACAATGAGCAGTTCTTC
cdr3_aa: CASSATGSSYNEQFF

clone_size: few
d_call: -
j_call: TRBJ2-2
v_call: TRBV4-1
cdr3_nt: TGCGCCAGCAGCCAAGATAGGGCCGCCGGGGAGCTGTTTTTT
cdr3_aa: CASSQDRAAGELFF

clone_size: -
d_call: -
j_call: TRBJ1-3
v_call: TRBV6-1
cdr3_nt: TGTGCCAGCAGTGAAGTCGTTTTGACGGCGCTCTGGTCCAACTCTGGAAACACCATATATTTT
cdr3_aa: CASSEVVLTALWSNSGNTIYF

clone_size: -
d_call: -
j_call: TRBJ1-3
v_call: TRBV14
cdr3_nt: TGTGCCAGCAGCCCCCCCGGCTGGAGCTCTGGAAACACCATATATTTT
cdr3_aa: CASSPPGWSSGNTIYF

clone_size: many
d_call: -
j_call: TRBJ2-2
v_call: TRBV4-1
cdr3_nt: TGCGCCAGCAGCCACCCGGCGGCGGGGAGGGGGGTAAGAACGTCCGGGGAGCTGTTTTTT
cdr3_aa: CASSHPAAGRGVRTSGELFF

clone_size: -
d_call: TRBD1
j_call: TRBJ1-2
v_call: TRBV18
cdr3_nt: TGTGCCAGCTCACCATCGACAGGGGGCAGTAGTAACTATGGCTACACCTTC
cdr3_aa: CASSPSTGGSSNYGYTF

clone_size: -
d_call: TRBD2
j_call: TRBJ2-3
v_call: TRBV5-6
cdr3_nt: TGTGCCAGCAGCTTGGAAGTGCTAGCGGGGGGCTGGGTCACAGATACGCAGTATTTT
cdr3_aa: CASSLEVLAGGWVTDTQYF

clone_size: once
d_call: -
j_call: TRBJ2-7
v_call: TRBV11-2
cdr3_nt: TGTGCCAGCAGCAAACAGGGGGGGCCCTACGAGCAGTACTTC
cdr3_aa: CASSKQGGPYEQYF

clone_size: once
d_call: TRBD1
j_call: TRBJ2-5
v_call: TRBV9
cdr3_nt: TGTGCCAGCAGCGTAGACACAGGGGGAGACGAGACCCAGTACTTC
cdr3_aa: CASSVDTGGDETQYF

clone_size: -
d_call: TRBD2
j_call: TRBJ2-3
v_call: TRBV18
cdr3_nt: TGTGCCAGCTCACCCAGAGGACTAGCGGGGGCCAGCACAGATACGCAGTATTTT
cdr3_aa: CASSPRGLAGASTDTQYF

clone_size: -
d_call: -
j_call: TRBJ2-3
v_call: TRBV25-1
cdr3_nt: TGTGCCAGCGCGGCAGATACGCAGTATTTT
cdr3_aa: CASAADTQYF